This T cell receptor beta chain was captured in a study of cytomegalovirus exposure and HLA in healthy donors. V gave up 4 bases and J gave up 6 bases; unmatched junction bases: 6. The germline V gene encodes CDR1 SGHRS and CDR2 YFSETQ. This CDR3 contains 14 residues. General study results and limits: Highest at DRB1 and lowest at HLA-C, TCR association rates differed among HLA loci in a later analysis. Later work showed greater clonal expansion in HLA-associated TCR beta chains than in equally common others. Earlier results showed most TCR beta V segments being productive about 90% or about 30% of the time. Another analysis was done later, and it associated fewer than 20,000 TCR beta sequences with HLA alleles at 0.05 false discovery rate.

It was with 60 Vbeta and 13 Jbeta primers that the PCR ran. Assay: immunoSEQ multiplex PCR; the TCRdb copy retains only in-frame clones and omits some. The sample has 95,000 to 150,000 clones; around 75% are singletons. In regard to this clone: Antigen specificity is unknown.

Sequencing was done on a sample of PBMCs. The chain combines TRBV5-1 with TRBJ2-3, with 9 nucleotides matching TRBD2. The sequence came from a man aged 25-40 years in good health and CMV-seronegative. CDR3 sequence (DNA): TGCGCCAGCAGCCCGGGGACTAGCTTCGATACGCAGTATTTT. Its translation is CASSPGTSFDTQYF.